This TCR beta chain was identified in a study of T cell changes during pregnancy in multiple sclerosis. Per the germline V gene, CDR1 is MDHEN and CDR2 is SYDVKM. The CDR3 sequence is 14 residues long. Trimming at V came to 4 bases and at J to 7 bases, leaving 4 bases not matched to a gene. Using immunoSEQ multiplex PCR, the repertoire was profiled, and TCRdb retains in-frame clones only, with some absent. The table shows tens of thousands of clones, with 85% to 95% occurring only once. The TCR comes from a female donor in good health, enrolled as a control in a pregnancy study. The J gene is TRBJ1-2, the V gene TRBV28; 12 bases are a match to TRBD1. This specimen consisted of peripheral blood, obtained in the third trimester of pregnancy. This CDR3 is CASSSPGQGAGYTF. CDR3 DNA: TGTGCCAGCAGTTCTCCGGGACAGGGGGCTGGCTACACCTTC.